This T cell receptor beta chain was profiled in a study of blood T cell repertoires in COVID-19. The protocol was immunoSEQ multiplex PCR, while the TCRdb copy is restricted to in-frame clones and leaves out a portion. This table has about 210,000 clones, around 90% appearing once. Living in under 30 US areas, the participants were between about 18 and 100 years of age. This clonotype was obtained from a man between 18 and 29 years old with acute COVID-19. What was sequenced was PBMCs or T cells enriched from blood (not recorded which).

The CDR3 region is CSVEEGANSYEQYF. CDR3 nucleotides: TGCAGCGTTGAAGAGGGGGCGAATTCCTACGAGCAGTACTTC. The rearrangement links TRBV29-1 to TRBJ2-7; a possible D gene is TRBD1 (6 bases). CDR1 and CDR2 from the germline V gene are SQVTM and ANQGSEA. Between the trimmed V and J ends, which lost 0 bases and 1 base, there was a span of 10 bases. This CDR3 has 14 amino acids.